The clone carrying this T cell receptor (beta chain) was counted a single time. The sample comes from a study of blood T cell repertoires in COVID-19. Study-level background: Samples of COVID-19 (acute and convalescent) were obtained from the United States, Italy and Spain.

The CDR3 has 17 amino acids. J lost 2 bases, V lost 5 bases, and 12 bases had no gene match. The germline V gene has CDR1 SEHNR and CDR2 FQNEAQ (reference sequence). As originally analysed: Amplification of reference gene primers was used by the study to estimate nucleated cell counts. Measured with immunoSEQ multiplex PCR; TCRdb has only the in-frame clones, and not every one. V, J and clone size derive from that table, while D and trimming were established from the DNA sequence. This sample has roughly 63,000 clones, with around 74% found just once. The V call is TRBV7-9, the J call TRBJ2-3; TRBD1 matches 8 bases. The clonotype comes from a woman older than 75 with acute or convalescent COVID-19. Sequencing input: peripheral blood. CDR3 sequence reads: CASSARQGPTFTDTQYF. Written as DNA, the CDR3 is TGTGCCAGCAGCGCTCGACAGGGGCCCACCTTCACAGATACGCAGTATTTT.